This TCR beta chain was profiled in a study of CXCR3-negative and CXCR3-positive naive CD8 T cells. Study-level background: Sequencing gave about 150 million TRB reads overall, about 1.5 +/- 0.3 million per library. Study conclusions and caveats: Naive CXCR3-negative cells resembled naive CXCR3-positive cells in TRBV-TRBJ usage; memory cells differed.

There are 11 residues in the CDR3. CDR1 SQVTM and CDR2 ANQGSEA come from the germline V gene. Libraries of TRB cDNA were made by 5' RACE and carried UMIs. TCRdb reanalyzed the 5' RACE reads, giving one entry per CDR3 protein sequence and no DNA. The table lists just over 60,000 distinct CDR3 sequences. The sorter processed each CD8+ T cell subset in triplicate at roughly 300,000 cells apiece. As for this clonotype: Its antigen is not known.

The V call is TRBV29-1, the J call TRBJ2-7; TCRdb's D call, TRBD1, is unchecked because there is no DNA. Input material: naive CXCR3- CD8+ T cells from blood. Documented subset: CD45RO-CCR7+CD27+CD95- naive CD8+ T cells lacking CXCR3 (TNR3-). This TCR was recovered from a human donor in good health. Some clones in this sample may be carry-over from other donors' samples. This CDR3 reads CSVDQGYEQYF.